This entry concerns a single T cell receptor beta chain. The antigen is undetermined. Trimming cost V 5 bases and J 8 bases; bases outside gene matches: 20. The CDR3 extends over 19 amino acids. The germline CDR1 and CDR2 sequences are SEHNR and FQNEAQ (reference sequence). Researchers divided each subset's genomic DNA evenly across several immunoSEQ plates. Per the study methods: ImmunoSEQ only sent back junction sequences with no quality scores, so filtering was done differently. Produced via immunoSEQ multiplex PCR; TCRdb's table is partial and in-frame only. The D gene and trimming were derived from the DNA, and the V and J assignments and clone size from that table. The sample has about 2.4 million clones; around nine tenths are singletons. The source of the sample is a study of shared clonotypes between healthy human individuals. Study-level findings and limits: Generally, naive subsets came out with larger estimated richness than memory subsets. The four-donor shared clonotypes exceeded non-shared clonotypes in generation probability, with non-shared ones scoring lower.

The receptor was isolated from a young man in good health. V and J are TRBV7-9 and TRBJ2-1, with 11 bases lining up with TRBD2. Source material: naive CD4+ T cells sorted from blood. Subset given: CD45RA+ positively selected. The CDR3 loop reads CASSQALAGGSPSKDEQFF. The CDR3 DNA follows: TGTGCCAGCAGCCAAGCTCTAGCGGGGGGTTCGCCCTCCAAGGATGAGCAGTTCTTC.